One T cell receptor beta chain is described in this entry. These data are taken from a study of T cells in Graves' hyperthyroidism and ophthalmopathy. The investigators amplified TCR beta CDR3 regions from RNA transcripts. The HTBI primer set served for first-round RT-PCR of the TCR CDR3. MiXCR, run by TCRdb on the multiplex PCR reads, gives a single entry per CDR3 protein. The sample includes hundreds of thousands of distinct CDR3 sequences, 20% to 25% of them seen just once. The CDR3 is 16 amino acids. Germline CDR1 reads DFQATT; CDR2 reads SNEGSKA (reference sequence). V lost 1 base to trimming and J lost 0 bases, with 15 bases between them.

The sequenced sample was blood. This chain uses TRBV20-1 with TRBJ1-1; D perhaps matches TRBD1 (5 bases). The clonotype comes from a young man with Graves' ophthalmopathy. The CDR3 region has the DNA TGCAGTGCTAGAGGTTTTAGCAACAGGATGAACACTGAAGCTTTCTTT. Protein: CSARGFSNRMNTEAFF.